This TCR beta chain was sequenced during a study of T cell responses to AZD1222 COVID-19 vaccine. Sequencing was performed with immunoSEQ multiplex PCR; in TCRdb, only in-frame clones are kept and a portion is missing. The data contain about 180,000 clones, 80% to 95% of them singletons. V was trimmed by 5 bases and J by 0 bases, leaving 16 bases between them. This CDR3 is 16 amino acids long. The V gene's germline CDR1 is SGHTA and CDR2 FQGNSA. This chain uses TRBV7-2 with TRBJ1-1, with D perhaps TRBD1 (5 bases). Sequencing was performed on peripheral blood, taken 28 days after the second dose of the MenACWY control vaccine. The TCR comes from an adult who received the MenACWY meningococcal vaccine as a control. CDR3 sequence reads: CASSLQPGRLNTEAFF. Written as DNA, the CDR3 is TGTGCCAGCAGCCTTCAACCGGGACGACTGAACACTGAAGCTTTCTTT.